This TCR beta chain was sequenced during a study of identical twins. The CDR3 has 13 amino acids. Trimming left V 6 bases short and J 3 bases short, with 9 bases between. The sample holds a few counts of this clonotype. TCRdb re-derived calls from the 5' RACE reads in MiXCR, one entry per CDR3 protein. The table has fewer than 900,000 distinct CDR3 sequences, 18% seen once. These data were likewise used in another study, on T cells expressing NK-cell markers.

V gene TRBV12-3 or TRBV12-4 combines with J gene TRBJ1-3, with D unclear. The sample consisted of PBMCs. The receptor was derived from a woman younger than 30 in good health. The CDR3 nucleotides are TGTGCCAGCAGGCGTATGAATGGAAACACCATATATTTT. Amino acid sequence: CASRRMNGNTIYF.